The present T cell receptor (beta chain) was sequenced within a study of cytotoxic CD8 clonotypes in ibrutinib-treated CLL listed by TCRdb under 2021. About the full investigation: The cohort was composed of about 10 relapsed/refractory and about 16 treatment-naive patients; IGHV unmutated status was identified in some 17 patients. Partial responses were observed in approximately 24 patients and complete responses in 2; after a median follow-up of 68 months, remission was maintained in roughly 15 patients and progression was observed in approximately 12. The response samples were drawn at a median of approximately 12 months into treatment, with a range of about 6 to 36 months. On average, each sample yielded 255,043 productive templates and under 95,000 productive rearrangements. Longitudinal samples were obtainable from about 30% of the roughly 90 participants in the trial. Cryopreserved peripheral blood mononuclear cells were collected at three points: before therapy, at response, and at either sustained remission or disease progression. Patients were still on ibrutinib when every remission and progressive disease sample was collected. What the authors observed across the whole study: At ibrutinib response clonality went up, during sustained remission it held steady, and at progression it dropped back toward baseline. Baseline clonality was found to be higher than that of age-matched healthy donors and was strongly correlated with circulating CD8+ T-cell counts. Sustained-remission and progressing patients did not have matched sampling times, and lymph node repertoires were not examined. Public clonotypes were rare and either shrank or stayed stable during treatment, and the rise in clonality at ibrutinib response reflected expansion of private clonotypes.

CDR1 and CDR2 are read off the germline V gene as SGHTA and FQGNSA. The CDR3 goes from the cysteine to the phenylalanine over 16 residues. Of the read, only the CDR3 DNA is kept; its 48 bases are in frame from base 1. The germline V and J ends show losses of 3 bases and 4 bases respectively, and no gene match explains 11 bases of the junction. Per the publication, the time point label means: progressive disease on ibrutinib. For TCR beta library preparation, roughly 2.2 micrograms of genomic DNA were isolated from cryopreserved PBMCs. Longitudinal blood samples from CLL patients receiving ibrutinib monotherapy were subjected to high-throughput TCR beta sequencing. The patients were enrolled in a single-center, open-label phase 2 trial of ibrutinib monotherapy. Worth noting for this clone: The antigen this receptor binds is unknown. No base qualities exist here, and no much larger clone lies one base off it.

The goal of deep resolution MiSeq sequencing was a depth between 1 in 1 million and 1 in 200,000 T cells, and coverage averaged 10x per clonotype. The immunoSEQ hsTCRB Kit was used to generate TCR beta libraries. The original pipeline was this. The data were analyzed with ImmunoSEQ Analyzer and ImmunoSEQ Data Assistant, and V, D and J gene assignments followed IMGT definitions. Clonality, with values ranging from 0 to 1, was calculated as one minus the normalized Shannon entropy of productive rearrangement frequencies. Only overrepresented clonotypes making up at least 0.05% of the repertoire of each patient were included in the public clonotype analysis. Thirteen age-matched healthy donor repertoires from immuneACCESS were used as controls for clonality. TCRdb stores this immuneACCESS table with in-frame sequences only. Part of the clones is absent; in the studies checked, under half of the shortfall reflects unresolved V genes, and no reason is known for the rest. V and J calls and clone size are given by that table; D and trimming were obtained from the DNA. Here the sample has roughly 300,000 clones; approximately 76% occur a single time. The top ten clonotypes cover 5.6% of the sample.

Sample: PBMCs, taken at disease progression, from a patient treated with ibrutinib. This receptor chain uses TRBV7-2 and TRBJ2-7; TRBD1 agrees with 8 junctional bases. This clonotype originated in a human donor with chronic lymphocytic leukemia. The DNA is TGTGCCAGCAGCTTCCGGACAGGGTACCATGCATACGAGCAGTACTTC. Translated, this gives CASSFRTGYHAYEQYF.